A single sample is the source of the 8 T cell receptor beta chains below, sequenced in a study of PD-1 blockade in classical Hodgkin lymphoma. Relapses following autologous stem cell transplantation were seen in all patients, with brentuximab vedotin exposure varying. Method: immunoSEQ multiplex PCR; TCRdb's copy keeps in-frame clones and lacks some. This sample has about 110,000 clones, with about 89% found just once. The source material was peripheral blood mononuclear cells (PBMCs), sampled before the second cycle of nivolumab. Receptors originate from a human donor with classical Hodgkin lymphoma.

The chain links TRBV7-2 to TRBJ1-6, with 8 bases that match TRBD1. CDR1 and CDR2 (germline): SGHTA, FQGNSA. V gave up 1 base and J gave up 6 bases; unmatched junction bases: 2. The length of the CDR3 is 15 residues. CDR3 residues: CASSLVGQGNSPLHF. In nucleotides, the CDR3 is TGTGCCAGCAGCTTAGTCGGACAGGGTAATTCACCCCTCCACTTT.

The chain is built from TRBV28 and TRBJ2-1, with TRBD2 matching 14 bases. Germline loops: CDR1 MDHEN, CDR2 SYDVKM. The V gene end was trimmed by 7 bases and the J gene end by 9 bases; junction bases not matched to a gene: 8. The CDR3 loop spans 15 amino acids. The CDR3 region has the DNA TGTGCCAGCACCACGGGGACTAGCGGGAGTGCTGAGCAGTTCTTC. This translates into CASTTGTSGSAEQFF.

This chain uses TRBV7-9 with TRBJ1-2, with TRBD1 matching 7 bases. The junction had 7 bases not matched to a gene; V was cut back by 5 bases and J by 7 bases. The CDR3 covers 13 residues. The V gene's germline CDR1 is SEHNR and CDR2 FQNEAQ (reference sequence). CDR3 sequence reads: CASSQDRAGGYTF. CDR3 in DNA: TGTGCCAGCAGCCAAGACAGGGCGGGTGGCTACACCTTC.

The chain uses TRBV27 and TRBJ1-2; the D gene is possibly TRBD1 (5 bases). Germline V CDR1 and CDR2: MNHEY, SMNVEV (reference sequence). The V end was cut by 5 bases, the J end by 7 bases, with 17 bases between. CDR3 size: 14 residues. The CDR3 reads CASSRATAPLGYTF. CDR3 coding DNA: TGTGCCAGCAGTCGGGCGACAGCCCCCCTTGGCTACACCTTC.

The chain carries TRBV5-4 and TRBJ2-7; 10 positions agree with TRBD1. The CDR3 runs to 14 residues. The germline gives CDR1 SGHNT, CDR2 YYREEE (reference sequence). With V trimmed by 5 bases and J by 2 bases, 4 bases remained unmatched. The CDR3 protein is CASSFGTGAYEQYF. DNA for the CDR3: TGTGCCAGCAGTTTCGGGACAGGGGCCTACGAGCAGTACTTC.

The chain recombines TRBV28 with TRBJ1-4; D is uncertain. Germline CDR1 is MDHEN and CDR2 is SYDVKM. V lost 6 bases and J lost 6, with 5 bases in between. The CDR3 spans 11 residues. The CDR3 nucleotides read TGTGCCAGCAGGCTAGATGAAAAACTGTTTTTT. Translation: CASRLDEKLFF.

The DNA for the CDR3 is TGTGCCAGCAGTTTCGGCGGGACAATCAAGGACAACACCATATATTTT. Translation: CASSFGGTIKDNTIYF. The V and J genes are TRBV6-6 and TRBJ1-3, with D perhaps TRBD1 (6 bases). Germline V gives CDR1 MNHNY, CDR2 SVGAGI (reference sequence). This CDR3 comprises 16 residues. Trimming cost V 4 bases and J 7 bases, with 20 bases left between them.

The genes are TRBV6-5 and TRBJ2-1, with TRBD1 matching 9 bases. V lost 5 bases and J lost 3; bases outside the gene matches: 5. Germline lookup yields CDR1 MNHEY and CDR2 SVGAGI. This CDR3 spans 15 amino acids. CDR3 residues: CASSPDRGIYNEQFF. CDR3 DNA: TGTGCCAGCAGTCCGGACAGGGGTATCTACAATGAGCAGTTCTTC.